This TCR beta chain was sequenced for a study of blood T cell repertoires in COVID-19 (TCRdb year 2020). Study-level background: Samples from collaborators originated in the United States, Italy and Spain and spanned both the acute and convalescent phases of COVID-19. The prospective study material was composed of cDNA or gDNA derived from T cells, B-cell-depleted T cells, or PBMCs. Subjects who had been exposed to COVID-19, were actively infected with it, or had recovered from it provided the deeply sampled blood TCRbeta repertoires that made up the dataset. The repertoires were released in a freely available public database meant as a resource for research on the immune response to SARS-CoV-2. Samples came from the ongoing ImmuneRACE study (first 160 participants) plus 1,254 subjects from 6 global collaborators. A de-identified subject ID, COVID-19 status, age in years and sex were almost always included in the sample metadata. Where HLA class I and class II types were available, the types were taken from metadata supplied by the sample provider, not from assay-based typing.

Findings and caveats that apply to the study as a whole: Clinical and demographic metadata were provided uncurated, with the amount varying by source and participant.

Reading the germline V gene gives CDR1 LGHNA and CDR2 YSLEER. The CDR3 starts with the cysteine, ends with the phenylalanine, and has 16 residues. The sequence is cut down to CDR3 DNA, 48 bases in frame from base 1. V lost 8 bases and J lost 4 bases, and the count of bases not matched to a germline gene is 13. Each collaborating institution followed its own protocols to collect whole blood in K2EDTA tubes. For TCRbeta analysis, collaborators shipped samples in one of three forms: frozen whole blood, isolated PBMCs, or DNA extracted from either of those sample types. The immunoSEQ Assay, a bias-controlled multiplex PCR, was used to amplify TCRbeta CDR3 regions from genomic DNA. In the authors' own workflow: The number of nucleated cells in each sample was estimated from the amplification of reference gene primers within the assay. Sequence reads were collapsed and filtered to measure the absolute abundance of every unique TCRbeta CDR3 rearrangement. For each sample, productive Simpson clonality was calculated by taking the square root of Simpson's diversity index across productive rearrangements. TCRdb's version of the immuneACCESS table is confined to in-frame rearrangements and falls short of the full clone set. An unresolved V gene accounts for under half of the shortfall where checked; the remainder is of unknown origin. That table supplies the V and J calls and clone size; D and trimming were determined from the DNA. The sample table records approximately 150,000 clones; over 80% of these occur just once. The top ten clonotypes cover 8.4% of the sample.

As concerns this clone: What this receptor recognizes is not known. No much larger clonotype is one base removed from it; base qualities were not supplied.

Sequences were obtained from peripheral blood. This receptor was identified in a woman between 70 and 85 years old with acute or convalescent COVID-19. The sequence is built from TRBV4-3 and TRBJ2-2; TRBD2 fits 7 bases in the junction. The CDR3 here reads CASAAERGRGTGELFF. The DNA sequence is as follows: TGCGCCAGCGCCGCCGAGAGAGGGAGGGGCACCGGGGAGCTGTTTTTT.